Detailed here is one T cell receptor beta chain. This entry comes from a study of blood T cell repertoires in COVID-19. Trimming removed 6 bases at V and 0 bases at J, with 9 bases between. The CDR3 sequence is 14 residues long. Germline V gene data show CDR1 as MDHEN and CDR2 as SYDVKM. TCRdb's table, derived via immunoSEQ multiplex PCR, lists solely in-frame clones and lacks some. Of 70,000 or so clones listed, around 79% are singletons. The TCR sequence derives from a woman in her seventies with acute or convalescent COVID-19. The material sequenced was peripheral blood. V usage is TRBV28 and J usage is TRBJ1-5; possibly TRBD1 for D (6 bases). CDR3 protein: CASSGTISNQPQHF. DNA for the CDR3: TGTGCCAGCAGCGGGACAATTAGCAATCAGCCCCAGCATTTT.